The clone carrying this T cell receptor (beta chain) was recorded a few times. Its cognate antigen is unknown. This sample is part of a study of spatial heterogeneity in lung cancer. Study information: About two years after resection was the median timing of the follow-up PBMC samples, which were sequenced when available. Study-wide points: Compared with follow-up, resection was when ubiquitous expanded tumor TCRs appeared in blood more.

Every cDNA TCR molecule received its own unique molecular identifier. MiXCR was run by TCRdb on the 5' RACE reads, yielding one entry per CDR3 protein. The data contain around 110,000 distinct CDR3 sequences, 12% of them singletons. Regarding time point: blood at routine non-recurrence follow-up after resection. Without sorting, whole RNA was sequenced from tumor, nontumor lung or frozen PBMC. The CDR3 is 14 amino acids. CDR1 and CDR2 from the germline V gene are MNHEY and SVGAGI. V lost 1 base and J lost 4, with 10 bases in between. This TCR derives from a male donor with early-stage non-small cell lung cancer. The gene calls are TRBV6-5 and TRBJ1-1, with D possibly TRBD1 on 6 matching bases. The specimen was PBMCs, collected at follow-up. The CDR3, as DNA: TGTGCCAGCAGTTACTACCCCAGGGGCACTGAAGCTTTCTTT. It codes for CASSYYPRGTEAFF.